This is a list of T cell receptor beta chains from one sample in a study of cytomegalovirus exposure and HLA in healthy donors. Some clones are missing from TCRdb's copy, which holds only in-frame ones; the method was immunoSEQ multiplex PCR. The sample has approximately 150,000 clones; about 83% are singletons. Sample: PBMCs. The receptors were gathered from a woman aged 25 to 39 in good health and CMV-seronegative. The CDR3 runs from the conserved cysteine through the conserved F or W. The order of the fields is V gene, clone size, J gene, D gene, CDR3 protein, CDR3 DNA. A D gene is named only where the DNA matches it firmly. The size field is filled for only some rows; it gives once, few, many or a size class.

TRBV9	-	TRBJ1-1	TRBD1	CASSIPTGGISEAFF	TGTGCCAGCAGCATCCCGACAGGGGGGATTTCGGAAGCTTTCTTT
TRBV27	once	TRBJ2-7	-	CASSLVPAGYEQYF	TGTGCCAGCAGTTTAGTCCCCGCAGGCTACGAGCAGTACTTC
TRBV19	-	TRBJ1-2	TRBD1	CASRADRGRGGYTF	TGTGCCAGTAGGGCGGACAGGGGGCGTGGTGGCTACACCTTC
TRBV15	-	TRBJ1-4	-	CATSRDPATGYEKLFF	TGTGCCACCAGCAGAGACCCCGCTACAGGGTATGAAAAACTGTTTTTT
TRBV7-9	-	TRBJ2-7	TRBD1	CASSNRDRADYEQYF	TGTGCCAGCAGCAACCGGGACAGGGCCGACTACGAGCAGTACTTC
TRBV4-1	-	TRBJ1-3	TRBD1	CASSQGLQGTGNTIYF	TGCGCCAGCAGCCAAGGGTTACAGGGGACCGGAAACACCATATATTTT
TRBV11-2	-	TRBJ1-1	TRBD1	CASSSQTGAGRMNTEAFF	TGTGCCAGCAGCTCCCAAACAGGGGCGGGTCGGATGAACACTGAAGCTTTCTTT
TRBV5-1	-	TRBJ2-7	TRBD1	CASSPPGQGNEQYF	TGCGCCAGCAGCCCACCGGGACAGGGGAATGAGCAGTACTTC
TRBV7-8	-	TRBJ2-1	TRBD1	CASSLVGTGGFGQFF	TGTGCCAGCAGCTTAGTGGGGACAGGGGGCTTCGGGCAGTTCTTC
TRBV15	-	TRBJ1-1	TRBD1	CATSRSRTGNTEAFF	TGTGCCACCAGCAGATCAAGGACAGGGAACACTGAAGCTTTCTTT
TRBV9	once	TRBJ2-1	TRBD2	CASSPRLAGGDEQFF	TGTGCCAGCAGCCCTCGACTAGCGGGAGGAGATGAGCAGTTCTTC
TRBV19	-	TRBJ2-1	-	CASNERRGEQFF	TGTGCCAGTAACGAACGAAGGGGTGAGCAGTTCTTC
TRBV6-1	-	TRBJ2-3	-	CASSEVPGTDTQYF	TGTGCCAGCAGTGAAGTCCCCGGCACAGATACGCAGTATTTT
TRBV5-1	-	TRBJ2-1	TRBD1	CASSWGTGAYNEQFF	TGCGCCAGCAGCTGGGGGACAGGGGCCTACAATGAGCAGTTCTTC
TRBV28	-	TRBJ1-2	-	CASRYPTNYGYTF	TGTGCCAGCAGGTACCCTACTAACTATGGCTACACCTTC
TRBV18	-	TRBJ2-7	TRBD2	CASSLGRTSGSYEQYF	TGTGCCAGCTCATTAGGGAGGACTAGCGGGTCCTACGAGCAGTACTTC
TRBV5-6	once	TRBJ1-2	TRBD1	CASSRRGTVNGYTF	TGTGCCAGCAGCCGACGCGGGACAGTCAATGGCTACACCTTC
TRBV5-1	-	TRBJ2-1	TRBD1	CASSRGTGLIFDEQFF	TGCGCCAGCAGCAGAGGGACAGGGTTAATTTTCGATGAGCAGTTCTTC
TRBV27	-	TRBJ1-5	TRBD1	CASRPGPGTGYSNQPQHF	TGTGCCAGCAGGCCAGGACCCGGGACAGGGTATAGCAATCAGCCCCAGCATTTT
TRBV15	-	TRBJ2-1	TRBD2	CATSRGLAGGPGNEQFF	TGTGCCACCAGCAGGGGACTAGCGGGAGGGCCCGGCAATGAGCAGTTCTTC
TRBV27	-	TRBJ2-7	TRBD1	CASRADRGMREQYF	TGTGCCAGCAGAGCCGACAGGGGGATGCGCGAGCAGTACTTC
TRBV10-3	-	TRBJ2-7	-	CAIREAPGLEQYF	TGTGCCATCAGGGAGGCCCCCGGGTTGGAGCAGTACTTC
TRBV6-5	-	TRBJ2-5	TRBD1	CASSTPGQGVETQYF	TGTGCCAGCAGCACCCCGGGACAGGGGGTGGAGACCCAGTACTTC
TRBV13	-	TRBJ2-1	TRBD2	CASSGGGRSYNEQFF	TGTGCCAGCAGCGGGGGAGGGAGGTCCTACAATGAGCAGTTCTTC
TRBV20-1	-	TRBJ1-5	-	CSARGGPYQHF	TGCAGTGCTAGAGGGGGCCCCTACCAGCATTTT
TRBV27	-	TRBJ2-7	TRBD1	CASRGQGAGEQYF	TGTGCCAGCAGAGGACAGGGGGCCGGGGAGCAGTACTTC
TRBV5-1	-	TRBJ2-7	TRBD1	CASSSVGTGYSYEQYF	TGCGCCAGCAGCTCGGTTGGGACAGGGTATTCGTACGAGCAGTACTTC
TRBV7-9	-	TRBJ2-3	TRBD2	CASRSSGSTDTQYF	TGTGCCAGCAGGTCTAGCGGTAGCACAGATACGCAGTATTTT
TRBV30	-	TRBJ1-4	TRBD1	CAWNQGANEKLFF	TGTGCCTGGAATCAGGGGGCTAATGAAAAACTGTTTTTT
TRBV20-1	-	TRBJ1-1	-	CSARIDGVCFF	TGCAGTGCTAGAATCGACGGGGTGTGTTTCTTT
TRBV18	-	TRBJ1-2	-	CASSLTDPYGYTF	TGTGCCAGCTCACTGACAGACCCCTATGGCTACACCTTC
TRBV10-1	-	TRBJ2-7	TRBD1	CASSEGGTGGIDEQYF	TGCGCCAGCAGTGAAGGGGGGACAGGGGGAATCGACGAGCAGTACTTC
TRBV7-3	-	TRBJ2-3	TRBD2	CASSLGLAGGADTQYF	TGTGCCAGCAGCTTAGGTCTGGCGGGGGGGGCAGATACGCAGTATTTT
TRBV6-5	-	TRBJ2-3	-	CASSSPGLLPDTQYF	TGTGCCAGCAGTTCCCCCGGACTTCTACCAGATACGCAGTATTTT
TRBV10-3	-	TRBJ2-2	TRBD1	CAISESGQGLGTSSGELFF	TGTGCCATCAGTGAGTCTGGACAGGGCCTGGGCACCTCCTCCGGGGAGCTGTTTTTT
TRBV7-9	-	TRBJ1-4	-	CASSPGTEKLFF	TGTGCCAGCAGCCCTGGGACAGAAAAACTGTTTTTT
TRBV6-5	-	TRBJ2-1	-	CASSLGAGASNEQFF	TGTGCCAGCAGTCTTGGGGCGGGGGCGTCCAATGAGCAGTTCTTC
TRBV15	few	TRBJ1-5	-	CATSSGSQPQHF	TGTGCCACCAGCTCCGGGAGCCAGCCCCAGCATTTT
TRBV27	few	TRBJ1-1	-	CASSLTGLWPEAFF	TGTGCCAGCAGTCTAACAGGGTTGTGGCCTGAAGCTTTCTTT
TRBV7-2	few	TRBJ1-4	-	CASSLPRDEKLFF	TGTGCCAGCAGCTTACCGAGGGATGAAAAACTGTTTTTT
TRBV7-2	once	TRBJ2-7	TRBD2	CASSPDAAGGPYEQYF	TGTGCCAGCAGCCCAGATGCAGCGGGAGGGCCATACGAGCAGTACTTC
TRBV6-1	-	TRBJ2-2	-	CASSVRVGGGELFF	TGTGCCAGCAGTGTTCGCGTGGGGGGCGGGGAGCTGTTTTTT